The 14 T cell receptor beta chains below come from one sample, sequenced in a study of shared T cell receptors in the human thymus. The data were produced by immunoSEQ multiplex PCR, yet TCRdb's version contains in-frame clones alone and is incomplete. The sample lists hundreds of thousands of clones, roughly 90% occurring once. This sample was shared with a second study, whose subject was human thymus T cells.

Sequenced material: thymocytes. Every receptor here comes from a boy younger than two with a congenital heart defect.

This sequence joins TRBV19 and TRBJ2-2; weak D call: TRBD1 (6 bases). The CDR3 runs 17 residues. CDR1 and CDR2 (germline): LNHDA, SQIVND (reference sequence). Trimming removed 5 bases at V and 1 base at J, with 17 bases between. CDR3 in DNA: TGTGCCAGTAGTGGGCCGGGACAAGAAGAGAACACCGGGGAGCTGTTTTTT. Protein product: CASSGPGQEENTGELFF.

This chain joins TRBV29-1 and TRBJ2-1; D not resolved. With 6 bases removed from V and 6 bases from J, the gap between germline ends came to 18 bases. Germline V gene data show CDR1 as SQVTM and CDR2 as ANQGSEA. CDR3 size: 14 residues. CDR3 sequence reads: CSVVVAEFINEQFF. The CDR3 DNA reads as TGCAGCGTCGTCGTAGCAGAGTTTATCAATGAGCAGTTCTTC.

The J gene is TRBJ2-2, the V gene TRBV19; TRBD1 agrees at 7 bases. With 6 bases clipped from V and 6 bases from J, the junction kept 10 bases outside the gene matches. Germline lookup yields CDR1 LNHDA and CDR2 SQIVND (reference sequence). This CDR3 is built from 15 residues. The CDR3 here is CASSRDRALAGELFF. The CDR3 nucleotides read TGTGCCAGTAGCCGCGACAGGGCTTTGGCCGGGGAGCTGTTTTTT. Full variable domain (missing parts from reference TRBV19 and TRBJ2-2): DGGITQSPKYLFRKEGQNVTLSCEQNLNHDAMYWYRQDPGQGLRLIYYSQIVNDFQKGDIAEGYSVSREKKESFPLTVTSAQKNPTAFYLCASSRDRALAGELFFGEGSRLTVL.

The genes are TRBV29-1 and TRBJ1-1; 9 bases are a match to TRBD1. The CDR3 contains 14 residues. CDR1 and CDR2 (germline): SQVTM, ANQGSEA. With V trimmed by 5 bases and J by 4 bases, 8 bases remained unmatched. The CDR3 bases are TGCAGCGTTCCCACAGGGGGCGCGAGCACTGAAGCTTTCTTT. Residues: CSVPTGGASTEAFF.

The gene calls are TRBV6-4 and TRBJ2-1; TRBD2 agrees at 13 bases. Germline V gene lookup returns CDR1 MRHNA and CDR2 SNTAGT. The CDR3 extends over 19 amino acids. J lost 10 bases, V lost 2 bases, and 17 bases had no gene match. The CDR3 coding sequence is TGTGCCAGCAGTGACACCCGACTCGCCGGGACTAGCGGGGTTAAGGAGCAGTTCTTC. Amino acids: CASSDTRLAGTSGVKEQFF.

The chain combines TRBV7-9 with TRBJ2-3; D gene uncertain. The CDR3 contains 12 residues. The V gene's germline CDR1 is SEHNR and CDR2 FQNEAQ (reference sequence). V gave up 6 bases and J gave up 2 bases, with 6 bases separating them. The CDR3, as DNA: TGTGCCAGCAGTGAGTTCACAGATACGCAGTATTTT. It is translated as CASSEFTDTQYF.

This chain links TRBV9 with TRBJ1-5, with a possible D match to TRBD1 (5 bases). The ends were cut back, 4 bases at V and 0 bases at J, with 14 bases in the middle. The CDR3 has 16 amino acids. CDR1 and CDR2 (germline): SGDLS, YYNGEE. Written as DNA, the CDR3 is TGTGCCAGCAGCCGCGGGGGGATTTATAGCAATCAGCCCCAGCATTTT. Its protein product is CASSRGGIYSNQPQHF. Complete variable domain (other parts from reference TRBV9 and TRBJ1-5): DSGVTQTPKHLITATGQRVTLRCSPRSGDLSVYWYQQSLDQGLQFLIQYYNGEERAKGNILERFSAQQFPDLHSELNLSSLELGDSALYFCASSRGGIYSNQPQHFGDGTRLSIL.

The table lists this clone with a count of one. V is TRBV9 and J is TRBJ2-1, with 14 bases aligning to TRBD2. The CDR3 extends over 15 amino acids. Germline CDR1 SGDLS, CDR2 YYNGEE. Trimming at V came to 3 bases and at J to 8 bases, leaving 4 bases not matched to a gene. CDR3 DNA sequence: TGTGCCAGCAGCGCGGGACTAGCGGGAGAGGATGAGCAGTTCTTC. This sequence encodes CASSAGLAGEDEQFF. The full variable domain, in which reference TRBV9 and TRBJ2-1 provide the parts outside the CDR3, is DSGVTQTPKHLITATGQRVTLRCSPRSGDLSVYWYQQSLDQGLQFLIQYYNGEERAKGNILERFSAQQFPDLHSELNLSSLELGDSALYFCASSAGLAGEDEQFFGPGTRLTVL.

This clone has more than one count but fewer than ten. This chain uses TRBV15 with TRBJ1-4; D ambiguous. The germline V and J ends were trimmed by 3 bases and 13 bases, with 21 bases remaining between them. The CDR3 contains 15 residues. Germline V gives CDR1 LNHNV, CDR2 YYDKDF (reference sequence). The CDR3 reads CATSRQEVNRWRLFF. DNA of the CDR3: TGTGCCACCAGCAGGCAGGAGGTCAATCGGTGGAGACTGTTTTTT.

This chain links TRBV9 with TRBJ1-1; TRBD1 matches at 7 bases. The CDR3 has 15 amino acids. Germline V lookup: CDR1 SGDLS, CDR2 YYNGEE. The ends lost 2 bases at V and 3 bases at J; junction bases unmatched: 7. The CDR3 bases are TGTGCCAGCAGCGTTGGAGGGGGCGCGTACACTGAAGCTTTCTTT. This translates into CASSVGGGAYTEAFF.

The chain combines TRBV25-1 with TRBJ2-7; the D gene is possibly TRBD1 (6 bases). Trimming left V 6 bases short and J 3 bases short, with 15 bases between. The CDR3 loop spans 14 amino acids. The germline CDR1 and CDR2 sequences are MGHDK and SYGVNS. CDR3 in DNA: TGTGCCAGCAGCGGACCGACAGGCCGCTACGAGCAGTACTTC. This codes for CASSGPTGRYEQYF.

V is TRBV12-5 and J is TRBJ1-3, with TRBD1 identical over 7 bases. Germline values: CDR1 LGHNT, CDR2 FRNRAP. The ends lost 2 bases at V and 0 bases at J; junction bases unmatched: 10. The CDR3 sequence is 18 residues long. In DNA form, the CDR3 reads TGTGCTAGTGGTTTGATTAGACTAGGGGGCCACTCTGGAAACACCATATATTTT. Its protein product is CASGLIRLGGHSGNTIYF.

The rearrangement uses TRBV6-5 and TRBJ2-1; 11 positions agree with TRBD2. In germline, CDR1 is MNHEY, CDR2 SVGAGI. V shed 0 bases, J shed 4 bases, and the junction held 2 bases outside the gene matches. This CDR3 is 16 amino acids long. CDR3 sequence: CASSYSSSGRYNEQFF. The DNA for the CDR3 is TGTGCCAGCAGTTACTCGTCTAGCGGGAGGTACAATGAGCAGTTCTTC.

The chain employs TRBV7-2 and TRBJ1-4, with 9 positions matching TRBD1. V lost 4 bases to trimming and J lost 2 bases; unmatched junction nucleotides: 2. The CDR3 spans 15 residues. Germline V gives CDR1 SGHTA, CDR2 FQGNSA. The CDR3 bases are TGTGCCAGCAGCTCGACAGGGGGGACTAATGAAAAACTGTTTTTT. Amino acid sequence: CASSSTGGTNEKLFF. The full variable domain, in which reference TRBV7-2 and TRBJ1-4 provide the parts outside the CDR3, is GAGVSQSPSNKVTEKGKDVELRCDPISGHTALYWYRQSLGQGLEFLIYFQGNSAPDKSGLPSDRFSAERTGGSVSTLTIQRTQQEDSAVYLCASSSTGGTNEKLFFGSGTQLSVL.